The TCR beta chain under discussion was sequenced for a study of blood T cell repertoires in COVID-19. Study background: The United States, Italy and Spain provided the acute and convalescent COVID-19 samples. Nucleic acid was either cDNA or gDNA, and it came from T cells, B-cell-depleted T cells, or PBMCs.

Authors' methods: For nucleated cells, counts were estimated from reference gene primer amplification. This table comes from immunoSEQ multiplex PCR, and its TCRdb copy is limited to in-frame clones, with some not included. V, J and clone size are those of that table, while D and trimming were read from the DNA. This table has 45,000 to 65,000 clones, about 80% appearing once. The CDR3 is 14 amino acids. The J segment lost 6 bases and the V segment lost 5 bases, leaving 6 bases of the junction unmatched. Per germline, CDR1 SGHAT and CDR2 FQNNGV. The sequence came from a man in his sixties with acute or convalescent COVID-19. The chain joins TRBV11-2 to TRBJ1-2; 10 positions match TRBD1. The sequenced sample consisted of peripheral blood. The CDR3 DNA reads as TGTGCCAGCAGCCGCTCCGGGACAGGGGATGGCTACACCTTC. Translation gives CASSRSGTGDGYTF.